What follows are 29 T cell receptor beta chains derived from one specimen sequenced in a study of T cells in Graves' hyperthyroidism and ophthalmopathy. RNA transcripts gave rise to amplified TCR beta CDR3 regions. First-round RT-PCR targeting the TCR CDR3 was performed with the HTBI primer set. One entry per CDR3 protein, called by TCRdb with MiXCR from the multiplex PCR reads. The sample has 200,000 to 250,000 distinct CDR3 sequences, roughly a sixth seen once. Specimen: blood. The receptors come from a woman between 45 and 65 years old with Graves' hyperthyroidism.

The V and J genes are TRBV2 and TRBJ2-6; 12 nucleotides line up with TRBD2. CDR3 length: 20 amino acids. The junction had 12 bases not matched to a gene; V was cut back by 6 bases and J by 0 bases. CDR1 is SNHLY and CDR2 is FYNNEI in the germline V gene. The CDR3 is CASRGTSGRYSSSGANVLTF. CDR3 DNA: TGTGCCAGCAGAGGCACTAGCGGGAGGTACTCGAGCTCTGGGGCCAACGTCCTGACTTTC.

This clonotype was observed a handful of times. V and J are TRBV3-1 and TRBJ2-5; TRBD2 matches 9 bases. The CDR3 runs 21 residues. Looked up from germline, CDR1 is LGHDT and CDR2 is YNNKEL (reference sequence). With 1 base clipped from V and 2 bases from J, the junction kept 20 bases outside the gene matches. CDR3 DNA: TGTGCCAGCAGCCAAGTGGGTCGGCAGGGGAGGCTAGCGGGGCCTCAAGAGACCCAGTACTTC. Amino acid sequence: CASSQVGRQGRLAGPQETQYF.

This clonotype was recorded at least ten times. The chain is built from TRBV6-4 and TRBJ2-1; 10 bases are shared with TRBD2. The CDR3 extends over 16 amino acids. V lost 4 bases to trimming and J lost 6 bases; unmatched junction nucleotides: 9. Germline values: CDR1 MRHNA, CDR2 SNTAGT. Here the CDR3 DNA reads TGTGCCAGCAGTGGGGTTCTAGCGGGAGATATCAATGAGCAGTTCTTC. Protein sequence: CASSGVLAGDINEQFF.

The V and J genes are TRBV10-1 and TRBJ1-1; weak D call: TRBD1 (5 bases). The germline CDR1 and CDR2 sequences are WNHNN and SYGVQD (reference sequence). This CDR3 comprises 18 residues. Between the trimmed V and J ends, which lost 3 bases and 1 base, there was a span of 21 bases. CDR3 loop: CASSDPMLRGDRNTEAFF. The CDR3 bases are TGCGCCAGCAGTGACCCCATGTTGCGGGGCGACAGGAACACTGAAGCTTTCTTT.

As regards this clonotype: The junction shows a germline mismatch at one end, possibly a read error. The chain uses TRBV7-7 and TRBJ2-3; 9 bases line up with TRBD1. The length of the CDR3 is 14 residues. Per germline, CDR1 SSHAT and CDR2 FNYEAQ (reference sequence). The chain's CDR3 is CASSMTGGTDTQYF. The CDR3 DNA is TGTGCTAGCAGCATGACAGGGGGGACAGATACGCAGTATTTT.

This clonotype appeared a few times. The V call is TRBV3-1, the J call TRBJ2-1; 8 bases agree with TRBD2. Losses at the gene ends were 4 bases for V and 7 bases for J; bases not matched to a gene: 12. CDR1 LGHDT and CDR2 YNNKEL come from the germline V gene (reference sequence). The CDR3 is made up of 16 amino acids. CDR3 sequence reads: CASSLPGLGGLNEQFF. In DNA form, the CDR3 reads TGTGCCAGCAGCCTACCGGGACTAGGAGGCTTGAATGAGCAGTTCTTC.

This clonotype was counted at least ten times. The chain employs TRBV12-3 or TRBV12-4 and TRBJ1-5, with D unclear. V was pared by 3 bases and J by 0 bases, with 6 bases between. The CDR3 has 14 residues. The CDR3 is CASSFMYSNQPQHF. The DNA of the CDR3 is TGTGCCAGCAGTTTTATGTATAGCAATCAGCCCCAGCATTTT.

This clonotype was observed many times. The chain carries TRBV20-1 and TRBJ2-7; 10 nucleotides agree with TRBD2. V shed 5 bases and J 5 bases; nucleotides not matched to a gene: 9. The CDR3 length is 14 residues. CDR1 is DFQATT, CDR2 SNEGSKA, per germline (reference sequence). This chain's CDR3 is CSAQDRTSGNEQYF. The CDR3 DNA reads TGCAGTGCTCAGGACCGAACTAGCGGGAACGAGCAGTACTTC.

This clonotype was seen at least ten times. The genes are TRBV20-1 and TRBJ2-7, with TRBD2 identical over 8 bases. CDR3 length: 15 amino acids. Trimming cost V 2 bases and J 9 bases; bases outside gene matches: 15. Germline lookup yields CDR1 DFQATT and CDR2 SNEGSKA (reference sequence). The CDR3 reads CSARNGVAGTQGQYF. In DNA form, the CDR3 reads TGCAGTGCTAGAAACGGGGTAGCGGGGACCCAGGGGCAGTACTTC.

This chain connects TRBV4-2 to TRBJ2-7; a possible D gene is TRBD2 (6 bases). Germline V lookup: CDR1 LGHNA, CDR2 YNFKEQ. The CDR3 sequence is 13 residues long. Trimming shortened V by 1 base and J by 2 bases, and 6 bases separated the two germline ends. CDR3 nucleotides: TGTGCCAGCAGCCAAGCGGGGGCCTACGAGCAGTACTTC. Protein sequence: CASSQAGAYEQYF.

This clonotype has just a few counts. The J gene is TRBJ2-6, the V gene TRBV5-1; 7 nucleotides line up with TRBD1. The CDR3 sequence is 19 residues long. From germline, CDR1 is SGHRS and CDR2 YFSETQ. V lost 0 bases to trimming and J lost 0 bases; unmatched junction nucleotides: 9. The DNA of the CDR3 is TGCGCCAGCAGCTTGGATACAGGGGCGACAATCTCTGGGGCCAACGTCCTGACTTTC. It codes for CASSLDTGATISGANVLTF.

This clonotype was picked up many times. The chain has TRBV15 and TRBJ1-4; no firm D call. The CDR3 consists of 16 residues. V was pared by 0 bases and J by 5 bases, with 13 bases between. Germline V CDR1 and CDR2: LNHNV, YYDKDF (reference sequence). The DNA of the CDR3 is TGTGCCACCAGCAGAGATCTTTTAACCCAGAATGAAAAACTGTTTTTT. Its translation: CATSRDLLTQNEKLFF.

This clonotype was recorded many times. This chain uses TRBV7-9 with TRBJ2-7; D may be TRBD2 (7 bases). CDR1 SEHNR and CDR2 FQNEAQ come from the germline V gene (reference sequence). The CDR3 contains 14 residues. Trimming shortened V by 1 base and J by 9 bases, and 16 bases separated the two germline ends. CDR3 protein: CASSLEGGGGAQYF. DNA for the CDR3: TGTGCCAGCAGCTTAGAGGGGGGCGGGGGTGCGCAGTACTTC.

This chain uses TRBV27 with TRBJ2-2; 9 bases map to TRBD1. The CDR3 is 14 amino acids. Losses at the gene ends were 11 bases for V and 3 bases for J; bases not matched to a gene: 7. Germline CDR1 is MNHEY and CDR2 is SMNVEV (reference sequence). The CDR3 bases are TGTGCCTCGGGGACAGGGTATGACACCGGGGAGCTGTTTTTT. This translates into CASGTGYDTGELFF.

This rearrangement joins TRBV11-2 to TRBJ2-3, with D perhaps matching TRBD2 (5 bases). CDR1 is SGHAT and CDR2 is FQNNGV in the germline V gene. CDR3 length equals 12 residues. V was clipped by 3 bases and J by 8 bases, with 9 bases between them. This CDR3 reads CASSFRRGTQYF. The CDR3 DNA is TGTGCCAGCAGCTTCCGTCGGGGTACGCAGTATTTT.

The chain joins TRBV10-2 to TRBJ1-5, with 7 bases aligning to TRBD1. Germline values: CDR1 WSHSY, CDR2 SAAADI. There are 13 residues in the CDR3. V lost 9 bases and J lost 5; bases outside the gene matches: 7. CDR3 coding DNA: TGCGCCAGTAGGGGGCGAGGGGATCAGCCCCAGCATTTT. This gives the protein CASRGRGDQPQHF.

This clonotype was observed a handful of times. The rearrangement uses TRBV28 and TRBJ2-7, with 7 bases lining up with TRBD1. Germline lookup yields CDR1 MDHEN and CDR2 SYDVKM. The J segment lost 2 bases and the V segment lost 4 bases, leaving 11 bases of the junction unmatched. The CDR3 consists of 16 residues. The CDR3 sequence is CASSSPEQGETYEQYF. The CDR3 region has the DNA TGTGCCAGCAGTTCACCCGAGCAGGGGGAAACCTACGAGCAGTACTTC.

This clonotype was recorded a few times. Its ends do not fully match the called genes, so a read error is possible. V gene TRBV15 combines with J gene TRBJ2-5; TRBD2 might be the D (5 bases). CDR1 and CDR2 (germline): LNHNV, YYDKDF (reference sequence). The CDR3 spans 15 residues. The CDR3 region has the DNA TGTGCCACCAGCAGAGATGGGAGAGTCCAAGAGGCCCAGTACTTC. It translates to CATSRDGRVQEAQYF.

The chain recombines TRBV12-3 or TRBV12-4 with TRBJ2-3; D is perhaps TRBD1 (6 bases). CDR3 length: 15 amino acids. Trimming shortened V by 6 bases and J by 13 bases, and 26 bases separated the two germline ends. Here the CDR3 DNA reads TGTGCCAGCAGGCCTCCGGGACAACCGGCCCCAGGGAAGTATTTT. Its translation is CASRPPGQPAPGKYF.

This clonotype occurred many times. The J gene is TRBJ2-2, the V gene TRBV11-2; D is undetermined. The CDR3 spans 13 residues. V was trimmed by 7 bases and J by 1 base, leaving 7 bases between them. The V gene's germline CDR1 is SGHAT and CDR2 FQNNGV. CDR3 sequence: CASIDLNTGELFF. In DNA form, the CDR3 reads TGTGCCAGCATCGACTTGAACACCGGGGAGCTGTTTTTT.

The chain employs TRBV29-1 and TRBJ2-2; D unresolved. The CDR3 consists of 13 residues. Germline lookup yields CDR1 SQVTM and CDR2 ANQGSEA. V was pared by 6 bases and J by 2 bases, with 10 bases between. In DNA form, the CDR3 reads TGCAGCGTAGGGCAGTTTAACACCGGGGAGCTGTTTTTT. Translation: CSVGQFNTGELFF.

V usage is TRBV5-1 and J usage is TRBJ1-2, with D uncertain. Trimming pared 0 bases from V and 2 bases from J, leaving 5 bases between. Germline CDR1 SGHRS, CDR2 YFSETQ. CDR3 length: 13 amino acids. In DNA, the CDR3 is TGCGCCAGCAGCTTGGTCGAGAACTATGGCTACACCTTC. The encoded protein is CASSLVENYGYTF.

This clonotype has more than one count but fewer than ten. This chain links TRBV27 with TRBJ1-2, with 7 bases lining up with TRBD1. V trimming: 8 bases; J trimming: 4 bases; junction bases outside the gene matches: 7. Germline V gene sequence: CDR1 MNHEY, CDR2 SMNVEV (reference sequence). The CDR3 covers 13 residues. In DNA form, the CDR3 reads TGTGCCAGCGGGAGACAGGGACGCTATGGCTACACCTTC. Protein product: CASGRQGRYGYTF.

This clonotype has ten or more counts. The chain carries TRBV10-3 and TRBJ1-2; perhaps TRBD1 as D (6 bases). The CDR3 length is 13 residues. CDR1 ENHRY and CDR2 SYGVKD come from the germline V gene. With 5 bases removed from V and 0 bases from J, the gap between germline ends came to 7 bases. The CDR3 region is CAISTGTNYGYTF. The CDR3 DNA follows: TGTGCCATCAGTACAGGGACTAACTATGGCTACACCTTC.

This clonotype was counted many times. The gene calls are TRBV11-2 and TRBJ2-3; D is perhaps TRBD2 (6 bases). Germline V gene lookup returns CDR1 SGHAT and CDR2 FQNNGV. V was cut by 5 bases and J by 7 bases, with 22 bases left in between. CDR3 size: 16 residues. The CDR3 DNA reads as TGTGCCAGCAGCACCCTCCTAGCGCCCAGGCCCTATACGCAGTATTTT. Translated: CASSTLLAPRPYTQYF.

This clonotype was counted a few times. The chain couples TRBV13 to TRBJ1-3; TRBD1 is a possible D gene (5 bases). The germline V gene has CDR1 PRHDT and CDR2 FYEKMQ (reference sequence). The CDR3 length is 15 residues. V was trimmed by 3 bases and J by 0 bases, leaving 9 bases between them. The CDR3 nucleotides read TGTGCCAGCAGCTTCGGGGCGCGCTCTGGAAACACCATATATTTT. Protein sequence: CASSFGARSGNTIYF.

The V gene is TRBV30, the J gene TRBJ2-1, with TRBD1 matching over 10 bases. Trimming at V came to 5 bases and at J to 6 bases, leaving 7 bases not matched to a gene. The germline V gene encodes CDR1 GTSNPN and CDR2 SVGIG (reference sequence). CDR3 length equals 14 residues. CDR3 sequence reads: CAWLRDRGINEQFF. The DNA of the CDR3 is TGTGCCTGGCTCCGGGACAGGGGTATCAATGAGCAGTTCTTC.

This rearrangement joins TRBV12-3 or TRBV12-4 to TRBJ2-1; 8 positions match TRBD1. This CDR3 is 15 amino acids long. With 7 bases clipped from V and 3 bases from J, the junction kept 8 bases outside the gene matches. CDR3 protein: CASINRDRIYNEQFF. CDR3 sequence (DNA): TGTGCCAGCATCAACCGGGACAGGATCTACAATGAGCAGTTCTTC.

This clonotype came up many times. The CDR3 region is CSVEDGMGYGYTF. The CDR3 nucleotides are TGCAGCGTTGAAGATGGGATGGGCTATGGCTACACCTTC. The V call is TRBV29-1, the J call TRBJ1-2; no firm D call. Trimming left V 0 bases short and J 4 bases short, with 9 bases between. CDR1 and CDR2 (germline): SQVTM, ANQGSEA. This CDR3 contains 13 residues.